The 30 T cell receptor beta chains in this list originate from one sample, sequenced in a study of T cell responses to AZD1222 COVID-19 vaccine. This table comes from immunoSEQ multiplex PCR, and its TCRdb copy is limited to in-frame clones, with some not included. Of fewer than 150,000 clones listed, approximately 88% are singletons. The source was peripheral blood, collected 28 days after the second AZD1222 dose. These receptors were obtained from an adult who received the AZD1222 COVID-19 vaccine.

In its sample, this clone was seen once. The rearrangement links TRBV5-6 to TRBJ2-1, with a tentative D call TRBD2 (7 bases). The CDR3 covers 13 residues. The germline V gene encodes CDR1 SGHDT and CDR2 YYEEEE. Trimming removed 4 bases at V and 7 bases at J, with 12 bases between. The DNA of the CDR3 is TGTGCCAGCAGCCCGGGGGGCTGGAATGAGCAGTTCTTC. As protein: CASSPGGWNEQFF.

V gene TRBV12-3 or TRBV12-4 combines with J gene TRBJ1-2; D not certain. This CDR3 comprises 12 residues. The V and J ends lost 7 bases and 7 bases respectively, with 13 bases between them. CDR3 sequence: CASTLLGGGYTF. CDR3 DNA: TGTGCCAGCACCCTCCTCGGAGGTGGCTACACCTTC.

The V call is TRBV5-3, the J call TRBJ1-1; D may be TRBD1 (5 bases). TRBV5-3 counts as an open reading frame of uncertain function. V shed 4 bases and J shed 0 bases, with 13 bases lying between them. The CDR3 has 15 residues. CDR3 nucleotide sequence: TGTGCCAGAAGCAGAGGGGACCGAATGAACACTGAAGCTTTCTTT. Its translation is CARSRGDRMNTEAFF.

The gene calls are TRBV30 and TRBJ2-6, with 10 bases fitting TRBD1. The CDR3 extends over 16 amino acids. With V trimmed by 1 base and J by 5 bases, 5 bases remained unmatched. Germline CDR1 reads GTSNPN; CDR2 reads SVGIG (reference sequence). The CDR3 region is CAWSGGQGVWANVLTF. The CDR3, as DNA: TGTGCCTGGAGTGGAGGACAGGGGGTCTGGGCCAACGTCCTGACTTTC.

This chain connects TRBV14 to TRBJ2-3, with 7 bases that match TRBD2. The CDR3 contains 15 residues. V lost 1 base to trimming and J lost 4 bases; unmatched junction nucleotides: 5. Germline loops: CDR1 SGHDN, CDR2 FVKESK. This CDR3 reads CASSQGGSTADTQYF. As DNA, the CDR3 is TGTGCCAGCAGCCAAGGCGGGAGCACCGCAGATACGCAGTATTTT. The full variable domain, in which reference TRBV14 and TRBJ2-3 provide the parts outside the CDR3, is EAGVTQFPSHSVIEKGQTVTLRCDPISGHDNLYWYRRVMGKEIKFLLHFVKESKQDESGMPNNRFLAERTGGTYSTLKVQPAELEDSGVYFCASSQGGSTADTQYFGPGTRLTVL.

The V call is TRBV21-1, the J call TRBJ1-2; TRBD1 is the table's D call and was not checked against the DNA. TRBV21-1 is designated a pseudogene. The CDR3 runs 14 residues. CDR3 loop: CASSWSGTGNGYTF. The CDR3 DNA reads TGTGCCAGCAGTTGGAGCGGGACAGGGAACGGCTACACCTTC.

CDR3 loop: CATSETGGGRGYTF. The CDR3 nucleotides are TGTGCCACCAGTGAAACCGGAGGGGGCCGGGGCTACACCTTC. The chain has TRBV24-1 and TRBJ1-2; TRBD1 aligns across 7 bases. Trimming cost V 4 bases and J 8 bases; bases outside gene matches: 9. Germline V gene data show CDR1 as KGHDR and CDR2 as SFDVKD. This CDR3 spans 14 amino acids.

The J gene is TRBJ1-1, the V gene TRBV20-1; D unresolved. Deletions cut 7 bases from V and 8 bases from J, with 11 bases between. CDR1 is DFQATT and CDR2 is SNEGSKA in the germline V gene (reference sequence). This CDR3 has 10 amino acids. CDR3 nucleotides: TGCAGTGGTCACGGAAACGAAGCTTTCTTT. Translation gives CSGHGNEAFF.

The J gene is TRBJ1-4, the V gene TRBV3-1 (or the pseudogene TRBV3-2); perhaps TRBD1 as D (5 bases). The CDR3 sequence is 18 residues long. Deletions cut 4 bases from V and 1 base from J, with 19 bases between. The germline gives CDR1 LGHDT, CDR2 YNNKEL (reference sequence). The CDR3, as DNA: TGTGCCAGCAGCCCCCAAGGAGGTACGGGGGGAACTAATGAAAAACTGTTTTTT. The encoded protein is CASSPQGGTGGTNEKLFF.

The chain links TRBV5-5 to TRBJ2-5; D gene uncertain. This CDR3 contains 14 residues. Germline CDR1 SGHKS, CDR2 YYEKEE (reference sequence). The ends were cut back, 3 bases at V and 2 bases at J, with 11 bases in the middle. CDR3 bases: TGTGCCAGCAGCTCCGAATCACGTCAAGAGACCCAGTACTTC. Translating it yields CASSSESRQETQYF.

The chain links TRBV19 to TRBJ1-1; D is unclear. V lost 4 bases and J lost 0, with 9 bases in between. The CDR3 is made up of 14 amino acids. Germline V lookup: CDR1 LNHDA, CDR2 SQIVND (reference sequence). CDR3 sequence: CASSRSQLNTEAFF. CDR3 nucleotides: TGTGCCAGTAGTAGGTCACAGCTGAACACTGAAGCTTTCTTT. Using reference TRBV19 and TRBJ1-1 for the parts outside the CDR3, the full variable domain is DGGITQSPKYLFRKEGQNVTLSCEQNLNHDAMYWYRQDPGQGLRLIYYSQIVNDFQKGDIAEGYSVSREKKESFPLTVTSAQKNPTAFYLCASSRSQLNTEAFFGQGTRLTVV.

V gene TRBV3-1 (or the pseudogene TRBV3-2) combines with J gene TRBJ1-6, with D perhaps matching TRBD1 (5 bases). This CDR3 has 15 residues. Trimming removed 4 bases from V and 6 bases from J, with 13 bases in between. Germline V gives CDR1 LGHDT, CDR2 YNNKEL (reference sequence). DNA of the CDR3: TGTGCCAGCAGCCCGACCGGGACGGGTAATTCACCCCTCCACTTT. As protein: CASSPTGTGNSPLHF.

This chain links TRBV18 with TRBJ1-2; a possible D gene is TRBD1 (6 bases). Trimming left V 0 bases short and J 3 bases short, with 11 bases between. The CDR3 runs 15 residues. CDR1 and CDR2 from the germline V gene are KGHSH and LQKENI. CDR3 DNA: TGTGCCAGCTCACCACCCGGGACAAGGGACTATGGCTACACCTTC. Its translation: CASSPPGTRDYGYTF.

The V and J genes are TRBV5-4 and TRBJ1-2; the D gene is possibly TRBD1 (6 bases). CDR3 length equals 13 residues. V was pared by 5 bases and J by 8 bases, with 16 bases between. The V gene's germline CDR1 is SGHNT and CDR2 YYREEE (reference sequence). The CDR3 is CASRTSGVSGYTF. The DNA of the CDR3 is TGTGCCAGCAGAACCTCAGGGGTAAGCGGCTACACCTTC.

The gene calls are TRBV12-5 and TRBJ1-1, with D possibly TRBD1 on 6 matching bases. In germline, CDR1 is LGHNT, CDR2 FRNRAP. V gave up 3 bases and J gave up 1 base, with 27 bases separating them. This CDR3 has 20 amino acids. DNA of the CDR3: TGTGCTAGTGGTTTCTCACGTCGGGGGCTAGAAGGTGGCCCGAACACTGAAGCTTTCTTT. Residues: CASGFSRRGLEGGPNTEAFF.

The chain recombines TRBV6-2 or TRBV6-3 with TRBJ1-4, with D unresolved. CDR3 length equals 15 residues. Germline CDR1 MNHEY, CDR2 SVGEGT. The V gene lost 3 bases and the J gene lost 0 bases, with 8 bases spanning the gap. CDR3 in amino acids: CASSYGGTTNEKLFF. The CDR3 region has the DNA TGTGCCAGCAGTTATGGAGGAACAACTAATGAAAAACTGTTTTTT.

This rearrangement joins TRBV4-3 to TRBJ1-2; the match to TRBD1 covers 7 bases. Germline V lookup: CDR1 LGHNA, CDR2 YSLEER. The CDR3 extends over 14 amino acids. Trimming cost V 0 bases and J 5 bases; bases outside gene matches: 3. CDR3 in DNA: TGCGCCAGCAGCCAAGACCAGGGGGGGTATGGCTACACCTTC. It translates to CASSQDQGGYGYTF.

V is TRBV7-2 and J is TRBJ1-1; no clear D gene. This CDR3 spans 12 amino acids. Trimming stripped 5 bases from V and 4 bases from J, with 8 bases between. Per the germline V gene, CDR1 is SGHTA and CDR2 is FQGNSA. The CDR3 loop reads CASSPQFTEAFF. CDR3 nucleotides: TGTGCCAGCAGCCCCCAGTTCACTGAAGCTTTCTTT. The variable domain in full, completed from reference TRBV7-2 and TRBJ1-1, reads GAGVSQSPSNKVTEKGKDVELRCDPISGHTALYWYRQSLGQGLEFLIYFQGNSAPDKSGLPSDRFSAERTGGSVSTLTIQRTQQEDSAVYLCASSPQFTEAFFGQGTRLTVV.

This rearrangement joins TRBV7-2 to TRBJ1-5; perhaps TRBD1 as D (5 bases). The CDR3 runs to 16 residues. Germline-derived CDR1 and CDR2 are SGHTA and FQGNSA. Trimming removed 0 bases at V and 0 bases at J, with 9 bases between. The CDR3 loop reads CASSLAGTDSNQPQHF. DNA for the CDR3: TGTGCCAGCAGCTTAGCGGGGACCGATAGCAATCAGCCCCAGCATTTT.

On this clone itself: Other DNA sequences from this sample encode an identical CDR3 as well. The chain couples TRBV12-3 or TRBV12-4 to TRBJ2-5; the D is unclear. There are 12 residues in the CDR3. The ends were cut back, 3 bases at V and 5 bases at J, with 7 bases in the middle. DNA of the CDR3: TGTGCCAGCAGTTTTGTAGGGGAGACCCAGTACTTC. It is translated as CASSFVGETQYF.

The chain has TRBV19 and TRBJ1-4; 10 nucleotides agree with TRBD1. Germline CDR1 LNHDA, CDR2 SQIVND (reference sequence). The CDR3 has 14 amino acids. Losses at the gene ends were 4 bases for V and 9 bases for J; bases not matched to a gene: 5. CDR3 amino acids: CASSTDRGRKKLFF. DNA for the CDR3: TGTGCCAGTAGTACGGACAGGGGGAGGAAAAAACTGTTTTTT.

The rearrangement links TRBV6-2 or TRBV6-3 to TRBJ1-2; D uncertain. This CDR3 is built from 15 residues. Germline V gene sequence: CDR1 MNHEY, CDR2 SVGEGT. V was pared by 6 bases and J by 6 bases, with 20 bases between. CDR3 sequence reads: CASSSYNVGKDGYTF. The CDR3, as DNA: TGTGCCAGCAGCTCCTACAACGTTGGGAAGGATGGCTACACCTTC.

V usage is TRBV6-5 and J usage is TRBJ2-6; D unresolved. In germline, CDR1 is MNHEY, CDR2 SVGAGI. V shed 2 bases and J shed 2 bases, with 4 bases lying between them. The CDR3 length is 14 residues. CDR3 in DNA: TGTGCCAGCAGTTACGGGCCTGGGGCCAACGTCCTGACTTTC. Protein sequence: CASSYGPGANVLTF.

The V call is TRBV7-9, the J call TRBJ1-5; no clear D gene. This CDR3 has 14 residues. The germline CDR1 and CDR2 sequences are SEHNR and FQNEAQ (reference sequence). V gave up 5 bases and J gave up 1 base, with 9 bases separating them. The CDR3 DNA reads TGTGCCAGCAGCCGACTTGGAAGCAATCAGCCCCAGCATTTT. This gives the protein CASSRLGSNQPQHF.

V usage is TRBV24-1 and J usage is TRBJ1-1; D is unclear. The V gene lost 3 bases and the J gene lost 10 bases, with 17 bases spanning the gap. The CDR3 totals 14 residues. CDR1 is KGHDR, CDR2 SFDVKD, per germline. The CDR3 DNA reads TGTGCCACCAGTGATACCTTAAAAGGGCGGGGAGCTTTCTTT. Its translation is CATSDTLKGRGAFF.

The chain has TRBV29-1 and TRBJ1-2, with 7 bases matching TRBD1. J gave up 3 bases and V 7 bases, and 5 bases lay outside the gene matches. The CDR3 runs to 12 residues. The germline V gene encodes CDR1 SQVTM and CDR2 ANQGSEA. CDR3 in amino acids: CSARTGDYGYTF. Written as DNA, the CDR3 is TGCAGCGCCCGGACAGGCGACTATGGCTACACCTTC.

V is TRBV10-2 and J is TRBJ1-6; D possibly corresponds to TRBD1 (5 bases). The CDR3 totals 11 residues. From germline, CDR1 is WSHSY and CDR2 SAAADI. Trimming stripped 8 bases from V and 7 bases from J, with 6 bases between. The CDR3 protein is CASRDNSPLHF. The DNA of the CDR3 is TGCGCCAGCCGGGACAATTCACCCCTCCACTTT.

This clone was seen once. V gene TRBV19 combines with J gene TRBJ2-1, with a tentative D call TRBD2 (6 bases). Germline V lookup: CDR1 LNHDA, CDR2 SQIVND (reference sequence). This CDR3 has 15 residues. The V end was cut by 3 bases, the J end by 4 bases, with 13 bases between. The CDR3 bases are TGTGCCAGTAGTATTTGGAGGGCCGCGTACAATGAGCAGTTCTTC. Protein product: CASSIWRAAYNEQFF.

This clone appeared once. V and J are TRBV7-9 and TRBJ2-5, with 7 bases aligning to TRBD2. CDR3 size: 14 residues. V gave up 3 bases and J gave up 4 bases; unmatched junction bases: 5. Germline CDR1 is SEHNR and CDR2 is FQNEAQ (reference sequence). The CDR3 spells CASSFGGGGETQYF. CDR3 sequence (DNA): TGTGCCAGCAGCTTTGGCGGGGGAGGAGAGACCCAGTACTTC.

V is TRBV28 and J is TRBJ1-5, with 9 bases aligning to TRBD1. Looked up from germline, CDR1 is MDHEN and CDR2 is SYDVKM. This CDR3 is 15 amino acids long. The J segment lost 4 bases and the V segment lost 8 bases, leaving 9 bases of the junction unmatched. The CDR3 loop is CASVTGGLRNQPQHF. The CDR3 bases are TGTGCCAGCGTAACAGGGGGCTTAAGGAATCAGCCCCAGCATTTT.